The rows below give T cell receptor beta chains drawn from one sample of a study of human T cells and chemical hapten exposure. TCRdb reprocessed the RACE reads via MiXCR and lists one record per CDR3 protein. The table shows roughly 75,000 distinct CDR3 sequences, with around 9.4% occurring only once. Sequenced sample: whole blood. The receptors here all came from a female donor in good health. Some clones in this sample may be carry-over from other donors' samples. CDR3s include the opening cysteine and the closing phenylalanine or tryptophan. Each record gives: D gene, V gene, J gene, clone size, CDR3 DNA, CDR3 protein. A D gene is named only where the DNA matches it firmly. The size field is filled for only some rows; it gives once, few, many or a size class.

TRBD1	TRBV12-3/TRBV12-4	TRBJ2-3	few	TGTGCCAGCAGTTCCTCAGGGGGCGCAGGCACAGATACGCAGTATTTT	CASSSSGGAGTDTQYF
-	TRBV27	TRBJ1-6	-	TGTGCCAGCAGCCCCTGGACGAATTCACCCCTCCACTTT	CASSPWTNSPLHF
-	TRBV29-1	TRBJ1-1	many	TGCAGCGCTCTGAACACTGAAGCTTTCTTT	CSALNTEAFF
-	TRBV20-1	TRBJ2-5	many	TGCAGTGCTAGAGATCTGGCCAGGGTCCCCAAAGAGACCCAGTACTTC	CSARDLARVPKETQYF
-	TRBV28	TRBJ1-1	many	TGTGCCAGCAGTTTTCAAGACGGGAACACTGAAGCTTTCTTT	CASSFQDGNTEAFF
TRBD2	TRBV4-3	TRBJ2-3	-	TGCGCCAGCAGCCAAGATGCTATCCTAGCGGGGGGGACGCGCACAGATACGCAGTATTTT	CASSQDAILAGGTRTDTQYF
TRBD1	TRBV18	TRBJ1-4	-	TGTGCCAGCTCAACGGGACAGGGCGCCATTAATGAAAAACTGTTTTTT	CASSTGQGAINEKLFF
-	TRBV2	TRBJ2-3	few	TGTGCCAGCAGGCGGGACGAAAGCACAGATACGCAGTATTTT	CASRRDESTDTQYF
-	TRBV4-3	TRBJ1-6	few	TGCGCCAGCAGCCAAGAGGGAAAAAATTCACCCCTCCACTTT	CASSQEGKNSPLHF
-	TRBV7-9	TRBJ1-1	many	TGTGCCAGCAGCTTAGATGGGACGGCGCCCATGAACACTGAAGCTTTCTTT	CASSLDGTAPMNTEAFF
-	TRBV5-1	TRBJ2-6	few	TGCGCCAGCTGTGAGGGTTCTGGGGCCAACGTCCTGACTTTC	CASCEGSGANVLTF
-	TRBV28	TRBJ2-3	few	TGTGCCAGCAGTTTCCTGGGGGTTAGCACAGATACGCAGTATTTT	CASSFLGVSTDTQYF
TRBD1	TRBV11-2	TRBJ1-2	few	TGTGCCAGCAGCTTACGACAGGGAGGGGACTATGGCTACACCTTC	CASSLRQGGDYGYTF
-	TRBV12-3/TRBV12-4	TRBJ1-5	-	TGTGCCAGCAGTTTAGGGTTTGGAAGCAATCAGCCCCAGCATTTT	CASSLGFGSNQPQHF
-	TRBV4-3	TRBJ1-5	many	TGCGCCAGCAGCCAAGGTAGGGCCAATCAGCCCCAGCATTTT	CASSQGRANQPQHF
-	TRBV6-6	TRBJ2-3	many	TGTGCCAGCAGTCCCCCTCCGGGACGCAGCACAGATACGCAGTATTTT	CASSPPPGRSTDTQYF
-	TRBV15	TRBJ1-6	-	TGTGCCACCAGCAGAGGAATGCAGGGCGATTCACCCCTCCACTTT	CATSRGMQGDSPLHF